Below, 28 T cell receptor beta chains from the same sample are listed, as sequenced in a study of vaccination effects on CD4 cells after COVID-19 (dated by TCRdb to the early 2020s). After more than nine days of culture, CD4+ T cells were isolated with the EasySep CD4+ T cell isolation kit. Libraries were made using the immunoSEQ multiplex PCR assay. The source is immuneACCESS, and TCRdb retained only in-frame sequences with V and J called. Part of the clones is not carried over; for the studies checked, unresolved V genes explain less than half of this, and the remainder is unexplained. This sample holds about 64,000 clones; more than 60% were observed only once. The top ten clonotypes cover roughly 25% of the sample. Their antigens remain unidentified. The sample consisted of CD4+ T cells from PBMCs cultured without peptide, taken before COVID-19 vaccination. These receptors all come from a human donor who had a prior SARS-CoV-2 infection.

The V and J genes are TRBV19 and TRBJ2-3; D not resolved. This CDR3 has 13 amino acids. V was cut by 1 base and J by 3 bases, with 5 bases left in between. Germline loops: CDR1 LNHDA, CDR2 SQIVND (reference sequence). In DNA, the CDR3 is TGTGCCAGTAGTATAGGCCAAACAGATACGCAGTATTTT. Translated: CASSIGQTDTQYF.

The chain is built from TRBV7-2 and TRBJ1-4; no firm D call. There are 12 residues in the CDR3. CDR1 and CDR2 (germline): SGHTA, FQGNSA. V was shortened by 1 base and J by 10 bases, with 7 bases between the two germline ends. CDR3 nucleotide sequence: TGTGCCAGCAGCTTAGTTCGGGGAAAACTGTTTTTT. This translates into CASSLVRGKLFF. Looking up the rest from reference TRBV7-2 and TRBJ1-4 gives the full variable domain: GAGVSQSPSNKVTEKGKDVELRCDPISGHTALYWYRQSLGQGLEFLIYFQGNSAPDKSGLPSDRFSAERTGGSVSTLTIQRTQQEDSAVYLCASSLVRGKLFFGSGTQLSVL.

In this sample, this clone turned up once. The chain recombines TRBV11-3 with TRBJ2-6; D uncertain. This CDR3 is built from 17 residues. The V gene's germline CDR1 is SGHNT and CDR2 YENEEA. V lost 5 bases and J 0 bases, leaving 14 bases between the germline ends. The CDR3, as DNA: TGTGCCAGCAGCCCACTCCCCTATCTCTCTGGGGCCAACGTCCTGACTTTC. Protein sequence: CASSPLPYLSGANVLTF.

The chain recombines TRBV14 with TRBJ2-5; a weak D match, TRBD2 (6 bases). Per germline, CDR1 SGHDN and CDR2 FVKESK. The V and J ends lost 1 base and 5 bases respectively, with 17 bases between them. This CDR3 is built from 16 residues. The CDR3, as DNA: TGTGCCAGCAGCCAAGGAATTCAGACTAGTACGGAGACCCAGTACTTC. Residues: CASSQGIQTSTETQYF. The variable domain in full, with the rest retrieved from reference TRBV14 and TRBJ2-5, is EAGVTQFPSHSVIEKGQTVTLRCDPISGHDNLYWYRRVMGKEIKFLLHFVKESKQDESGMPNNRFLAERTGGTYSTLKVQPAELEDSGVYFCASSQGIQTSTETQYFGPGTRLLVL.

V is TRBV11-3 and J is TRBJ2-6; D is unresolved. Trimming pared 2 bases from V and 3 bases from J, leaving 2 bases between. The germline V gene has CDR1 SGHNT and CDR2 YENEEA. This CDR3 has 13 residues. The CDR3 sequence is CASSLIGANVLTF. The CDR3 DNA sequence: TGTGCCAGCAGCTTAATTGGGGCCAACGTCCTGACTTTC.

This clone was recorded a few times. The chain recombines TRBV5-1 with TRBJ1-2; D is unresolved. The germline V gene encodes CDR1 SGHRS and CDR2 YFSETQ. The CDR3 has 13 residues. Trimming removed 3 bases from V and 7 bases from J, with 13 bases in between. CDR3 amino acids: CASSSRGESGYTF. The CDR3 bases are TGCGCCAGCAGCTCTCGGGGTGAAAGTGGCTACACCTTC. Drawing the rest from reference TRBV5-1 and TRBJ1-2, the complete variable domain is KAGVTQTPRYLIKTRGQQVTLSCSPISGHRSVSWYQQTPGQGLQFLFEYFSETQRNKGNFPGRFSGRQFSNSRSEMNVSTLELGDSALYLCASSSRGESGYTFGSGTRLTVV.

This clone was seen only once. V is TRBV4-3 and J is TRBJ1-2; 10 nucleotides align to TRBD1. Germline V CDR1 and CDR2: LGHNA, YSLEER. This CDR3 spans 13 amino acids. Losses at the gene ends were 3 bases for V and 6 bases for J; bases not matched to a gene: 1. The chain's CDR3 is CASSHGQGDGYTF. DNA for the CDR3: TGCGCCAGCAGCCACGGACAGGGGGATGGCTACACCTTC.

V and J are TRBV5-4 and TRBJ2-7; TRBD2 agrees at 8 bases. The CDR3 covers 14 residues. J lost 2 bases, V lost 4 bases, and 5 bases had no gene match. Germline CDR1 reads SGHNT; CDR2 reads YYREEE (reference sequence). CDR3 in DNA: TGTGCCAGCAGCATTTCCGGGGGGGCCTACGAGCAGTACTTC. Protein product: CASSISGGAYEQYF. The complete variable domain, with remaining parts taken from reference TRBV5-4 and TRBJ2-7, reads ETGVTQSPTHLIKTRGQQVTLRCSSQSGHNTVSWYQQALGQGPQFIFQYYREEENGRGNFPPRFSGLQFPNYSSELNVNALELDDSALYLCASSISGGAYEQYFGPGTRLTVT.

The J gene is TRBJ2-7, the V gene TRBV19, with D unresolved. Germline CDR1 and CDR2: LNHDA and SQIVND (reference sequence). V gave up 2 bases and J gave up 2 bases, with 16 bases separating them. This CDR3 has 16 amino acids. CDR3 amino acids: CASSISSVAETYEQYF. The CDR3 region has the DNA TGTGCCAGTAGTATAAGTTCGGTGGCAGAAACCTACGAGCAGTACTTC.

The chain joins TRBV4-3 to TRBJ1-1; TRBD1 is a possible D gene (6 bases). Trimming cost V 1 base and J 0 bases, with 15 bases left between them. This CDR3 is 17 amino acids long. Germline V gene sequence: CDR1 LGHNA, CDR2 YSLEER. CDR3 residues: CASSQGGQRNMNTEAFF. In DNA, the CDR3 is TGCGCCAGCAGCCAAGGTGGACAGCGTAACATGAACACTGAAGCTTTCTTT.

CDR3 DNA: TGTGCCAGCAGTTACCCGACAGGGGGGATACGCAATCAGCCCCAGCATTTT. Protein: CASSYPTGGIRNQPQHF. The chain joins TRBV6-2 or TRBV6-3 to TRBJ1-5; 9 nucleotides line up with TRBD1. J lost 2 bases, V lost 2 bases, and 7 bases had no gene match. CDR1 and CDR2 from the germline V gene are MNHEY and SVGEGT. The CDR3 is 17 amino acids.

The rearrangement links TRBV7-8 to TRBJ1-1; the D gene is possibly TRBD1 (6 bases). The CDR3 extends over 16 amino acids. Germline V gives CDR1 SGHVS, CDR2 FQNEAQ. V was shortened by 1 base and J by 5 bases, with 17 bases between the two germline ends. The CDR3 nucleotides are TGTGCCAGCAGCTTAGTAAGACCAGGGGTTGGTACTGAAGCTTTCTTT. It translates to CASSLVRPGVGTEAFF.

V is TRBV25-1 and J is TRBJ2-3, with 7 bases fitting TRBD1. The germline V gene has CDR1 MGHDK and CDR2 SYGVNS. This CDR3 region has 14 residues. The ends lost 8 bases at V and 0 bases at J; junction bases unmatched: 5. DNA of the CDR3: TGTGCCAGCTCCAGGGGGTTGAGCACAGATACGCAGTATTTT. Its translation: CASSRGLSTDTQYF.

The chain is built from TRBV19 and TRBJ2-1; D not resolved. V lost 6 bases and J lost 2, with 8 bases in between. The CDR3 runs 13 residues. From germline, CDR1 is LNHDA and CDR2 SQIVND (reference sequence). CDR3 in amino acids: CASSQNTYNEQFF. CDR3 DNA sequence: TGTGCCAGTAGCCAAAATACCTACAATGAGCAGTTCTTC.

The V call is TRBV4-3, the J call TRBJ2-2, with no clear D. V dropped 0 bases and J dropped 0 bases, with 11 bases sitting between them. Per germline, CDR1 LGHNA and CDR2 YSLEER. CDR3 length: 17 amino acids. CDR3 region: CASSQEWVRSNTGELFF. The CDR3 DNA reads TGCGCCAGCAGCCAAGAGTGGGTTCGGTCGAACACCGGGGAGCTGTTTTTT.

The V gene is TRBV3-1 (or the pseudogene TRBV3-2), the J gene TRBJ2-5; 7 bases match TRBD2. The CDR3 consists of 14 residues. Germline lookup yields CDR1 LGHDT and CDR2 YNNKEL (reference sequence). The junction had 3 bases not matched to a gene; V was cut back by 0 bases and J by 5 bases. The DNA of the CDR3 is TGTGCCAGCAGCCAAGATATGGGGGGGGAGACCCAGTACTTC. This sequence encodes CASSQDMGGETQYF.

CDR3 loop: CASRPGQGRTDTQYF. Here the CDR3 DNA reads TGTGCCAGCAGACCCGGACAGGGGAGAACAGATACGCAGTATTTT. The chain joins TRBV6-5 to TRBJ2-3; 9 nucleotides line up with TRBD1. This CDR3 is 15 amino acids long. Trimming removed 6 bases from V and 3 bases from J; junction bases left unmatched: 7. Germline V lookup: CDR1 MNHEY, CDR2 SVGAGI.

V usage is TRBV27 and J usage is TRBJ1-6; no reliable D call. V lost 2 bases to trimming and J lost 6 bases, with 20 bases between them. In germline, CDR1 is MNHEY, CDR2 SMNVEV (reference sequence). CDR3 length: 18 residues. Here the CDR3 DNA reads TGTGCCAGCAGTTTAATTTCTGCGTTTGAGGAGGGTAATTCACCCCTCCACTTT. Translated, it gives CASSLISAFEEGNSPLHF.

The genes are TRBV29-1 and TRBJ2-5; TRBD1 matches at 7 bases. There are 12 residues in the CDR3. Germline CDR1 is SQVTM and CDR2 is ANQGSEA. After removal of 4 bases from V and 5 bases from J, the junction contained 4 bases not matched to a gene. CDR3 nucleotide sequence: TGCAGCGTTGGAGGCAGGGGGGAGACCCAGTACTTC. Translating gives CSVGGRGETQYF.

CDR3 DNA sequence: TGTGCCAGCAAATCTCGTAATGAGCAGTTCTTC. As protein: CASKSRNEQFF. The chain employs TRBV7-9 and TRBJ2-1; D is unclear. CDR3 length equals 11 residues. Per the germline V gene, CDR1 is SEHNR and CDR2 is FQNEAQ (reference sequence). Trimming removed 7 bases from V and 7 bases from J, with 8 bases in between.

J is TRBJ1-4 and V is TRBV4-2; D is perhaps TRBD1 (5 bases). Trimming took off 1 base at V and 8 bases at J, with 14 bases between the two ends. There are 15 residues in the CDR3. From germline, CDR1 is LGHNA and CDR2 YNFKEQ. The DNA of the CDR3 is TGTGCCAGCAGCCAAGCTCTGGGGGGAGGGGAAAAACTGTTTTTT. Protein sequence: CASSQALGGGEKLFF.

The V and J genes are TRBV3-1 (or the pseudogene TRBV3-2) and TRBJ2-3; 7 bases fit TRBD2. Germline CDR1 is LGHDT and CDR2 is YNNKEL (reference sequence). The ends lost 1 base at V and 0 bases at J; junction bases unmatched: 10. The CDR3 sequence is 18 residues long. CDR3 sequence reads: CASSQVPSGPTSTDTQYF. CDR3 DNA: TGTGCCAGCAGCCAAGTTCCTAGCGGCCCAACTAGCACAGATACGCAGTATTTT.

The J gene is TRBJ2-3, the V gene TRBV12-3 or TRBV12-4; no clear D gene. Trimming removed 3 bases at V and 7 bases at J, with 5 bases between. This CDR3 contains 11 residues. The chain's CDR3 is CASSFFNTQYF. As DNA, the CDR3 is TGTGCCAGCAGTTTTTTCAATACGCAGTATTTT.

This sequence joins TRBV5-1 and TRBJ1-3; no reliable D call. The CDR3 is 15 residues long. The germline CDR1 and CDR2 sequences are SGHRS and YFSETQ. Between the trimmed V and J ends, which lost 4 bases and 1 base, there was a span of 12 bases. CDR3 nucleotide sequence: TGCGCCAGCAGCCTAACAGCCGCTTCTGGAAACACCATATATTTT. Translation gives CASSLTAASGNTIYF.

This clone was picked up a small number of times. The rearrangement uses TRBV7-9 and TRBJ2-7; D could derive from TRBD1 or TRBD2 (6 bases each). Germline V gene lookup returns CDR1 SEHNR and CDR2 FQNEAQ (reference sequence). Deletions cut 7 bases from V and 3 bases from J, with 16 bases between. This CDR3 contains 14 residues. CDR3 protein: CASTAAGGHYEQYF. CDR3 bases: TGTGCCAGCACCGCCGCTGGGGGGCACTACGAGCAGTACTTC.

V and J are TRBV5-4 and TRBJ1-1; tentative D call: TRBD1 (6 bases). Germline assignment: CDR1 SGHNT and CDR2 YYREEE (reference sequence). The V end lost 4 bases, the J end lost 8 bases, and 21 bases lay between the germline ends. The CDR3 has 15 amino acids. CDR3 sequence (DNA): TGTGCCAGCAGCGAAGCACAGGGACGATATGCGGAAGCTTTCTTT. Residues: CASSEAQGRYAEAFF.

This rearrangement joins TRBV7-2 to TRBJ2-3, with D possibly being TRBD1 or TRBD2 (5 bases each). V shed 2 bases and J shed 0 bases, with 12 bases lying between them. Germline V gene data show CDR1 as SGHTA and CDR2 as FQGNSA. The CDR3 is made up of 16 amino acids. CDR3 loop: CASSLIPGPSTDTQYF. Written as DNA, the CDR3 is TGTGCCAGCAGCTTAATACCGGGACCCAGCACAGATACGCAGTATTTT.

This clone was seen more than once but under ten times. This rearrangement joins TRBV25-1 to TRBJ1-5, with D possibly being TRBD1 (5 bases). The CDR3 covers 15 residues. Trimming removed 2 bases from V and 7 bases from J, with 15 bases in between. Germline loops: CDR1 MGHDK, CDR2 SYGVNS. The CDR3 sequence: CASSEAGVRGQPQHF. Written as DNA, the CDR3 is TGTGCCAGCAGTGAAGCTGGGGTGAGGGGACAGCCCCAGCATTTT. Using reference TRBV25-1 and TRBJ1-5 for the parts outside the CDR3, the full variable domain is EADIYQTPRYLVIGTGKKITLECSQTMGHDKMYWYQQDPGMELHLIHYSYGVNSTEKGDLSSESTVSRIRTEHFPLTLESARPSHTSQYLCASSEAGVRGQPQHFGDGTRLSIL.